This T cell receptor beta chain was identified in a study of T cell responses to AZD1222 COVID-19 vaccine. Regarding the study as a whole: Reports say nearly half of spike-specific TCRs go after unmutated variant regions. White British donors predominated, females outnumbered males, and clonal diversity was possibly underestimated.

A remark on this clone: Antigen specificity is unknown.

The table came from immunoSEQ multiplex PCR; TCRdb's copy has only in-frame clones and leaves some out. The sample holds 110,000 to 150,000 clones; 90% to 95% are singletons and the top ten take 9% to 15%. The germline CDR1 and CDR2 sequences are SGDLS and YYNGEE. This CDR3 has 18 residues. Trimming removed 3 bases from V and 5 bases from J, with 25 bases in between. The chain links TRBV9 to TRBJ2-3; TRBD2 might be the D (6 bases). Sequences were derived from peripheral blood, sampled after recovery from COVID-19. This clonotype was obtained from an adult who had recovered from COVID-19. The CDR3 bases are TGTGCCAGCAGCGATGGTAGCGTAGGGAGGCCCTTGCGAGATACGCAGTATTTT. Residues: CASSDGSVGRPLRDTQYF.